The table lists the clone carrying this T cell receptor (beta chain) with a count of one. Its antigen remains unknown. The protocol was immunoSEQ multiplex PCR, while the TCRdb copy is restricted to in-frame clones and leaves out a portion. The sample has 140,000 or so clones; roughly 88% are singletons. The sample originates from a study of radiation and T cells in renal cell carcinoma. Looking at the study overall: Nephrectomy followed 15 Gy stereotactic body radiation by 4 weeks. General study results and limits: From baseline, blood top tumor clonotypes peaked at 2 weeks post-radiation. Pretreatment tumor biopsies were lacking, so baseline clonotypes are unknown.

Time point reported: baseline pretreatment blood. As for treatment: 15 Gy SBRT to primary tumor, nephrectomy 4 weeks later. This renal cell carcinoma was of the clear cell type. This CDR3 is built from 16 residues. The germline V gene has CDR1 SGHKS and CDR2 YYEKEE (reference sequence). The V and J ends lost 2 bases and 4 bases, in that order; junction bases with no gene match: 12. The sequence was obtained from a woman in her forties or fifties with renal cell carcinoma. The rearrangement joins TRBV5-5 to TRBJ2-7; TRBD1 aligns across 7 bases. The starting material was blood, obtained from a patient whose treatment included radiotherapy and nephrectomy. The CDR3 DNA reads as TGTGCCAGCAGCTTCATCCCGGACAGGAATTATTACGAGCAGTACTTC. Translating it yields CASSFIPDRNYYEQYF.